The 12 T cell receptor beta chains reported below all come from one sample, sequenced in a study of cytomegalovirus exposure and HLA in healthy donors. This PCR relied on a set of 60 Vbeta primers and 13 Jbeta primers. Assay used: immunoSEQ multiplex PCR; TCRdb lists only in-frame clones, some missing. This listing includes roughly 58,000 clones. The sequenced sample was PBMCs. The source of these receptors is a woman in her forties or fifties in good health and CMV-seropositive.

The chain joins TRBV6-5 to TRBJ2-7, with 9 bases aligning to TRBD2. J gave up 1 base and V 10 bases, and 11 bases lay outside the gene matches. The CDR3 runs to 15 residues. In germline, CDR1 is MNHEY, CDR2 SVGAGI. The DNA of the CDR3 is TGTGCCACCATGGGCCTAGCGGGAATTTCCTACGAGCAGTACTTC. This translates into CATMGLAGISYEQYF.

This chain joins TRBV5-6 and TRBJ2-7; the D gene is possibly TRBD2 (5 bases). Germline assignment: CDR1 SGHDT and CDR2 YYEEEE. Trimming removed 3 bases from V and 4 bases from J, with 11 bases in between. The CDR3 covers 13 residues. CDR3 sequence: CASSSGVLYEQYF. The CDR3 DNA sequence: TGTGCCAGCAGCTCCGGGGTCCTATACGAGCAGTACTTC. The full variable domain, its missing parts supplied by reference TRBV5-6 and TRBJ2-7, is DAGVTQSPTHLIKTRGQQVTLRCSPKSGHDTVSWYQQALGQGPQFIFQYYEEEERQRGNFPDRFSGHQFPNYSSELNVNALLLGDSALYLCASSSGVLYEQYFGPGTRLTVT.

V and J are TRBV15 and TRBJ2-7; 8 nucleotides match TRBD2. Germline CDR1 is LNHNV and CDR2 is YYDKDF (reference sequence). V gave up 4 bases and J gave up 2 bases; unmatched junction bases: 4. This CDR3 has 14 amino acids. The CDR3 DNA sequence: TGTGCCACCAGCACGGGACTAGGGGCCTACGAGCAGTACTTC. Protein product: CATSTGLGAYEQYF.

The chain is built from TRBV5-1 and TRBJ1-6, with a tentative D call TRBD1 (6 bases). This CDR3 comprises 14 residues. Trimming took 8 bases from V and 11 from J, leaving 20 bases between them. Germline loops: CDR1 SGHRS, CDR2 YFSETQ. The CDR3 region is CASGGGTPEAPLHF. The CDR3, as DNA: TGCGCCAGTGGGGGAGGGACACCCGAGGCACCCCTCCACTTT.

The chain carries TRBV5-1 and TRBJ2-3; 12 bases agree with TRBD2. J gave up 2 bases and V 4 bases, and 2 bases lay outside the gene matches. Germline V CDR1 and CDR2: SGHRS, YFSETQ. The CDR3 length is 15 residues. The CDR3 reads CASSPSGGATDTQYF. The CDR3, as DNA: TGCGCCAGCAGCCCTAGCGGGGGGGCCACAGATACGCAGTATTTT. The entire variable domain, with the rest obtained from reference TRBV5-1 and TRBJ2-3, is as follows: KAGVTQTPRYLIKTRGQQVTLSCSPISGHRSVSWYQQTPGQGLQFLFEYFSETQRNKGNFPGRFSGRQFSNSRSEMNVSTLELGDSALYLCASSPSGGATDTQYFGPGTRLTVL.

The chain has TRBV5-5 and TRBJ2-5, with 7 bases that match TRBD1. CDR3 length: 13 amino acids. The germline CDR1 and CDR2 sequences are SGHKS and YYEKEE (reference sequence). V lost 5 bases and J lost 5; bases outside the gene matches: 6. The CDR3 DNA sequence: TGTGCCAGCAGTAACACAGGGGTCGAGACCCAGTACTTC. It yields the protein CASSNTGVETQYF.

V is TRBV14 and J is TRBJ1-4; 8 bases match TRBD1. The trim removed 2 bases at V and 2 bases at J, leaving 4 bases unmatched. Germline CDR1 is SGHDN and CDR2 is FVKESK. The CDR3 has 16 amino acids. As DNA, the CDR3 is TGTGCCAGCAGCCAAATATGGACAGGGACTAATGAAAAACTGTTTTTT. It is translated as CASSQIWTGTNEKLFF.

The V gene is TRBV7-8, the J gene TRBJ2-7; 7 bases match TRBD1. CDR1 is SGHVS, CDR2 FQNEAQ, per germline. This CDR3 spans 14 amino acids. With V trimmed by 5 bases and J by 2 bases, 6 bases remained unmatched. CDR3 sequence reads: CASSVGTVTYEQYF. CDR3 in DNA: TGTGCCAGCAGCGTCGGGACAGTAACCTACGAGCAGTACTTC. Drawing the rest from reference TRBV7-8 and TRBJ2-7, the complete variable domain is GAGVSQSPRYKVAKRGQDVALRCDPISGHVSLFWYQQALGQGPEFLTYFQNEAQLDKSGLPSDRFFAERPEGSVSTLKIQRTQQEDSAVYLCASSVGTVTYEQYFGPGTRLTVT.

The chain's CDR3 is CASRSLGTSGHSYEQYF. CDR3 nucleotides: TGTGCCAGCAGATCTTTAGGGACTAGCGGACACTCCTACGAGCAGTACTTC. The chain joins TRBV27 to TRBJ2-7, with 11 bases aligning to TRBD2. Germline trimming cut 6 bases from V and 0 bases from J; bases unmatched to any gene: 10. The CDR3 loop spans 17 amino acids. Germline V gene data show CDR1 as MNHEY and CDR2 as SMNVEV (reference sequence).

The J gene is TRBJ2-3, the V gene TRBV4-2; 9 positions match TRBD2. The CDR3 has 15 residues. The V gene end was trimmed by 1 base and the J gene end by 2 bases; junction bases not matched to a gene: 1. Per germline, CDR1 LGHNA and CDR2 YNFKEQ. The CDR3 nucleotides read TGTGCCAGCAGCCAAGTAGCGGGGGACACAGATACGCAGTATTTT. Translating it yields CASSQVAGDTDTQYF.

This chain joins TRBV10-2 and TRBJ1-1, with 10 bases lining up with TRBD1. CDR1 and CDR2 from the germline V gene are WSHSY and SAAADI. J was trimmed by 5 bases and V by 7 bases; bases with no gene match: 4. The length of the CDR3 is 13 residues. Written as DNA, the CDR3 is TGCGCCAGCATTAGGACAGGGGGTACTGAAGCTTTCTTT. Its protein product is CASIRTGGTEAFF.

The chain combines TRBV28 with TRBJ2-3; the D gene is possibly TRBD1 (5 bases). Looked up from germline, CDR1 is MDHEN and CDR2 is SYDVKM. Trimming removed 8 bases from V and 2 bases from J, with 14 bases in between. The CDR3 is made up of 14 amino acids. In DNA form, the CDR3 reads TGTGCCAGCTCAGACAGTTCGTTCACAGATACGCAGTATTTT. Protein sequence: CASSDSSFTDTQYF.